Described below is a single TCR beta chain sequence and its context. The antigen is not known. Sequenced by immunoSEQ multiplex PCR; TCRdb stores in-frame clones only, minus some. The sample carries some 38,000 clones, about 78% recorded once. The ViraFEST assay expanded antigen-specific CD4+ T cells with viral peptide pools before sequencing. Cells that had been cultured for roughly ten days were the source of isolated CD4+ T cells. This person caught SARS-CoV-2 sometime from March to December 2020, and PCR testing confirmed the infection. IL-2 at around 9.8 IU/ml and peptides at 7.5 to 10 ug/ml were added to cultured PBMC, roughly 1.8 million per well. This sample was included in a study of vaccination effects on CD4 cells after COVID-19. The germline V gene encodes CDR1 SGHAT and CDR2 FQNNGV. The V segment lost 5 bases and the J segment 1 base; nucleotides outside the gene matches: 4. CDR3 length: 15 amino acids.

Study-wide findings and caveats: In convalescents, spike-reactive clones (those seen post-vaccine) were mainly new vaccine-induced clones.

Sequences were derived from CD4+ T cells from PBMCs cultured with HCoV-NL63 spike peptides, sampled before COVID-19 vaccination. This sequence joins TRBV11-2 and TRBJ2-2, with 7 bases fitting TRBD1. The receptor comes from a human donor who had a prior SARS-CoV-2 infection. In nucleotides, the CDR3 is TGTGCCAGCAGCCCCCGGGACAGGAACACCGGGGAGCTGTTTTTT. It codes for CASSPRDRNTGELFF. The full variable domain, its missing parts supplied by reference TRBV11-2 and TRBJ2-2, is EAGVAQSPRYKIIEKRQSVAFWCNPISGHATLYWYQQILGQGPKLLIQFQNNGVVDDSQLPKDRFSAERLKGVDSTLKIQPAKLEDSAVYLCASSPRDRNTGELFFGEGSRLTVL.